The table lists the clone carrying this T cell receptor (beta chain) with a few counts. This table comes from immunoSEQ multiplex PCR, and its TCRdb copy is limited to in-frame clones, with some not included. The table includes tens of thousands of clones, about three quarters detected once. Germline CDR1 and CDR2: SGHNT and YYREEE (reference sequence). CDR3 length: 16 residues. J gave up 8 bases and V 3 bases, and 12 bases lay outside the gene matches. This entry comes from a study of blood T cell repertoires in COVID-19. This rearrangement joins TRBV5-4 to TRBJ2-3; 10 nucleotides agree with TRBD2. This clonotype was obtained from a man aged 50 to 59 with active or convalescent COVID-19. The sample taken for sequencing was peripheral blood. This chain's CDR3 is CASSSYLAGALGTQYF. The CDR3 DNA is TGTGCCAGCAGCTCATATCTAGCGGGGGCCCTGGGTACGCAGTATTTT.